This TCR beta chain was recovered during a study of cytomegalovirus exposure and HLA in healthy donors. Notes on this clone: Its target is not known.

Germline V lookup: CDR1 MDHEN, CDR2 SYDVKM. The CDR3 consists of 16 residues. The V gene end was trimmed by 2 bases and the J gene end by 6 bases; junction bases not matched to a gene: 7. The study, taken as a whole, reports: Some public TCRs appeared in many individuals, while most sequences were rare.

60 Vbeta and 13 Jbeta primers were used in PCR. TCRdb keeps only in-frame clones here, not all; method: immunoSEQ multiplex PCR. This table lists 100,000 to 150,000 clones. This TCR was sampled from a man between 18 and 35 years old in good health and CMV-seronegative. The rearrangement joins TRBV28 to TRBJ1-6; 7 positions match TRBD1. Sequences were obtained from PBMCs. CDR3 protein: CASSLPTTGFNSPLHF. The CDR3 region has the DNA TGTGCCAGCAGTTTACCCACGACAGGGTTTAATTCACCCCTCCACTTT. The full variable domain, in which reference TRBV28 and TRBJ1-6 provide the parts outside the CDR3, is DVKVTQSSRYLVKRTGEKVFLECVQDMDHENMFWYRQDPGLGLRLIYFSYDVKMKEKGDIPEGYSVSREKKERFSLILESASTNQTSMYLCASSLPTTGFNSPLHFGNGTRLTVT.